The sequence of this T cell receptor (beta chain) was determined in a study of cytomegalovirus exposure and HLA in healthy donors. Sampled while nominally healthy, donors likely had unrecorded immune exposures. In the PCR, 60 Vbeta and 13 Jbeta primers were used. Sequencing was performed with immunoSEQ multiplex PCR; in TCRdb, only in-frame clones are kept and a portion is missing. This sample has 150,000 to 200,000 clones; around 65% occur once, and the top ten carry 2.8%. Findings and caveats of the study: Among the sequence variants, a highly shared cluster was likely an artifact of sequencing. The authors reported that TCR beta sequences could predict HLA-A and HLA-B alleles. These predictions were accurate for most subjects in the first cohort.

Trimming removed 6 bases at V and 5 bases at J, with 10 bases between. This CDR3 spans 13 amino acids. Germline V gives CDR1 WSHSY, CDR2 SAAADI. This clone has only a few counts. What it binds is unknown. Sequences were obtained from PBMCs. The chain has TRBV10-2 and TRBJ2-2, with D hard to call. The receptor was isolated from a woman in her thirties or forties in good health and CMV-seropositive. CDR3 nucleotides: TGCGCCAGCAGCCCTAGATTAACCGGGGAGCTGTTTTTT. The encoded protein is CASSPRLTGELFF.